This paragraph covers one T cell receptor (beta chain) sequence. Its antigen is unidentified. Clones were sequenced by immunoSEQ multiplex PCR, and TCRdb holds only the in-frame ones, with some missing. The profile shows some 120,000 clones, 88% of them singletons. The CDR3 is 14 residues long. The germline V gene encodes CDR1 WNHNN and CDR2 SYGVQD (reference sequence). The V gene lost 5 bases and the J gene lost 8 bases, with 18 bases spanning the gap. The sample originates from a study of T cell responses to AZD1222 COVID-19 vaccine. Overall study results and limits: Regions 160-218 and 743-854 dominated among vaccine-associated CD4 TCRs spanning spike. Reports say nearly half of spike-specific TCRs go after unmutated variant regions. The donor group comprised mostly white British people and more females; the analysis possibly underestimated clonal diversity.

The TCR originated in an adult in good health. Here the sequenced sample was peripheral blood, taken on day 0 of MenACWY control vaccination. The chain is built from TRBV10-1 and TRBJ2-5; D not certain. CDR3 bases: TGCGCCAGCAGTCCATCCGGTGACCTAGGAACCCAGTACTTC. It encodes CASSPSGDLGTQYF.